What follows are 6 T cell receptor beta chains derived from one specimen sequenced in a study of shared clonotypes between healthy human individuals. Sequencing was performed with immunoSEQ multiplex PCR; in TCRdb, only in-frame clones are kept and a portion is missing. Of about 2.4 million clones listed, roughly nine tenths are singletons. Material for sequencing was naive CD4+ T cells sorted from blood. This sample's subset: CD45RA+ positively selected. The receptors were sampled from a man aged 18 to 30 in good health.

The CDR3 loop reads CASSFSTSGTDTQYF. The CDR3 DNA reads TGCGCCAGCAGCTTCTCTACTAGCGGCACAGATACGCAGTATTTT. The V and J genes are TRBV5-1 and TRBJ2-3; 7 nucleotides align to TRBD2. Germline V gene lookup returns CDR1 SGHRS and CDR2 YFSETQ. The length of the CDR3 is 15 residues. Trimming cost V 2 bases and J 1 base; bases outside gene matches: 4.

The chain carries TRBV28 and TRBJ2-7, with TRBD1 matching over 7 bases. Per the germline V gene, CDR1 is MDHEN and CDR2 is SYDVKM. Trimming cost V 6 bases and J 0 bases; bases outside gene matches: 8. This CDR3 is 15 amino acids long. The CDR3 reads CASRSTGLDSYEQYF. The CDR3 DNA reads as TGTGCCAGCAGATCGACAGGGCTCGACTCCTACGAGCAGTACTTC.

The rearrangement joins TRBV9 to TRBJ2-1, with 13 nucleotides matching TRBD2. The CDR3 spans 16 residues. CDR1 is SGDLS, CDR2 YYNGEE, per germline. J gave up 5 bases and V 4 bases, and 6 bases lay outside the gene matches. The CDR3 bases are TGTGCCAGCAGCCCTCCGGGACTAGCGGGAAACAATGAGCAGTTCTTC. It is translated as CASSPPGLAGNNEQFF.

The CDR3 DNA reads as TGTGCCAGTAGTAAAGGACAGGGACCCGATACGCAGTATTTT. It is translated as CASSKGQGPDTQYF. The genes are TRBV19 and TRBJ2-3; TRBD1 aligns across 8 bases. From germline, CDR1 is LNHDA and CDR2 SQIVND (reference sequence). The junction had 6 bases not matched to a gene; V was cut back by 4 bases and J by 6 bases. CDR3 size: 14 residues.

The DNA for the CDR3 is TGTGCCAGCAGTGATCAGGGGACATCGAACACTGAAGCTTTCTTT. Translating gives CASSDQGTSNTEAFF. The gene calls are TRBV2 and TRBJ1-1; TRBD1 might be the D (6 bases). The CDR3 loop spans 15 amino acids. In germline, CDR1 is SNHLY, CDR2 FYNNEI. V lost 3 bases to trimming and J lost 1 base, with 12 bases between them.

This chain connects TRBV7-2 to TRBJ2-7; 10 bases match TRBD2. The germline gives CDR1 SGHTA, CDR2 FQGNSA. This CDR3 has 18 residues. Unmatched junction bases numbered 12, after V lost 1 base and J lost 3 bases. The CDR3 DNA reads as TGTGCCAGCAGCTTAGATCTAGCGGGAGAATTTAGGGGCTACGAGCAGTACTTC. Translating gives CASSLDLAGEFRGYEQYF.